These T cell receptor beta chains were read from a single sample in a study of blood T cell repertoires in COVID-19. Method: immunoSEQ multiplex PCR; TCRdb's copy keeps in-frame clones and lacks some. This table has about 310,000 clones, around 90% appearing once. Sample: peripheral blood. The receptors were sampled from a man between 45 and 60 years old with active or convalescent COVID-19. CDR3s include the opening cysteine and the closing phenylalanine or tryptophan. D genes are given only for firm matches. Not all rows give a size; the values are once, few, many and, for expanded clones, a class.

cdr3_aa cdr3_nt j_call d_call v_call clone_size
CASSVDYGPSYEQYF TGTGCCAGCAGCGTAGACTATGGCCCTTCCTACGAGCAGTACTTC TRBJ2-7 . TRBV9 few
CASSPGLEGEQFF TGTGCCAGCTCCCCCGGACTAGAGGGAGAGCAGTTCTTC TRBJ2-1 TRBD2 TRBV18 .
CASSSGTGYSPLHF TGTGCCAGCAGTTCCGGGACAGGCTATTCACCCCTCCACTTT TRBJ1-6 TRBD1 TRBV5-6 .
CASSSSGTEPQHF TGTGCCAGCAGCTCCTCCGGGACAGAGCCCCAGCATTTT TRBJ1-5 TRBD1 TRBV11-2 .
CASSPWGQGKSRQYF TGTGCCAGCAGTCCATGGGGGCAGGGGAAATCCAGGCAGTATTTT TRBJ2-3 . TRBV28 .
CASSLGLAGDSDTQYF TGCGCCAGCAGCCTTGGACTAGCGGGAGACTCAGATACGCAGTATTTT TRBJ2-3 TRBD2 TRBV5-1 .
CASSGTGNEQYF TGCGCCAGCAGCGGGACAGGGAACGAGCAGTACTTC TRBJ2-7 TRBD1 TRBV5-1 .
CASSLDYGEGTEAFF TGTGCCAGCAGTTTAGATTATGGGGAGGGCACTGAAGCTTTCTTT TRBJ1-1 . TRBV28 .
CASSPTGLYGYTF TGTGCCAGTAGCCCGACAGGGCTCTATGGCTACACCTTC TRBJ1-2 TRBD1 TRBV19 once
CASTPTGGIEQYF TGTGCCAGCACCCCGACAGGGGGCATCGAGCAGTACTTC TRBJ2-7 TRBD1 TRBV28 .
CASSATDRGGTEAFF TGTGCCAGCAGCGCAACGGACAGGGGAGGCACTGAAGCTTTCTTT TRBJ1-1 TRBD1 TRBV9 .
CAALEGPSYNEQFF TGTGCCGCCCTAGAGGGCCCCTCCTACAATGAGCAGTTCTTC TRBJ2-1 . TRBV2 .
CASRSYSNQPQHF TGTGCCAGCAGGTCTTATAGCAATCAGCCCCAGCATTTT TRBJ1-5 . TRBV6-5 .
CASSPQGYGYTF TGTGCCAGCAGTCCTCAGGGGTATGGCTACACCTTC TRBJ1-2 . TRBV28 once
CATTTGTEITDTQYF TGCGCCACCACGACTGGGACAGAGATCACAGATACGCAGTATTTT TRBJ2-3 TRBD1 TRBV5-1 .
CASSLFQNTEAFF TGTGCCAGCAGTTTATTCCAGAACACTGAAGCTTTCTTT TRBJ1-1 . TRBV28 .
CASSHRDRGLNEQFF TGTGCCAGCAGCCACCGGGACAGGGGGCTGAATGAGCAGTTCTTC TRBJ2-1 TRBD1 TRBV11-1 .
CASSYSRRGREKLFF TGTGCCAGCAGTTACTCGAGGAGGGGGCGTGAAAAACTGTTTTTT TRBJ1-4 TRBD1 TRBV6-5 .
CASSLDMGAYEQYF TGTGCCAGCAGCTTAGATATGGGAGCCTACGAGCAGTACTTC TRBJ2-7 . TRBV11-2 .
CASSLTSGGQETQYF TGCGCCAGCAGCTTGACTAGCGGGGGACAAGAGACCCAGTACTTC TRBJ2-5 TRBD2 TRBV5-1 .
CASSLGPSSGTEAFF TGTGCCAGCAGCTTGGGACCCTCGTCGGGCACTGAAGCTTTCTTT TRBJ1-1 . TRBV5-5 .
CASSGGIAGWVSTDTQYF TGTGCCAGCAGCGGGGGTATAGCGGGATGGGTTAGCACAGATACGCAGTATTTT TRBJ2-3 TRBD2 TRBV28 .
CAISGTGDSPLHF TGTGCCATCAGTGGGACAGGGGATTCACCCCTCCACTTT TRBJ1-6 TRBD1 TRBV10-3 .
CASSLKGQHNEQFF TGTGCCAGCAGCTTGAAAGGACAGCACAATGAGCAGTTCTTC TRBJ2-1 . TRBV5-6 .
CASRKGTELTYEQYF TGTGCCAGCAGAAAAGGGACAGAACTTACCTACGAGCAGTACTTC TRBJ2-7 TRBD1 TRBV27 once
CASSLAGGGSASYEQYF TGCGCCAGCAGCTTGGCGGGGGGCGGGAGTGCCTCCTACGAGCAGTACTTC TRBJ2-7 . TRBV5-1 .
CAISAGDLNTEAFF TGTGCCATCAGTGCAGGGGACCTGAACACTGAAGCTTTCTTT TRBJ1-1 . TRBV10-3 .
CASSYSDRGWNTEAFF TGTGCCAGCAGTTACTCGGACAGGGGGTGGAACACTGAAGCTTTCTTT TRBJ1-1 TRBD1 TRBV6-5 few
CASTLARQGSGYGYTF TGTGCCAGCACCTTGGCCAGACAGGGGAGCGGCTATGGCTACACCTTC TRBJ1-2 TRBD1 TRBV5-4 .
CASSGTSFGEQYF TGTGCCAGCAGTGGGACTAGCTTTGGCGAGCAGTACTTC TRBJ2-7 TRBD2 TRBV2 few
CASSSLAGGPVPTDTQYF TGTGCCAGCAGCTCACTAGCGGGGGGGCCAGTCCCCACAGATACGCAGTATTTT TRBJ2-3 TRBD2 TRBV5-6 .
CASSPGGPNEKLFF TGTGCCAGCAGCCCTGGTGGGCCTAATGAAAAACTGTTTTTT TRBJ1-4 . TRBV7-9 .
CASSGQGINYGYTF TGTGCCAGCAGCGGACAGGGAATAAACTATGGCTACACCTTC TRBJ1-2 TRBD1 TRBV28 .